Below are 13 T cell receptor beta chains sequenced from a single sample in a study of blood T cell repertoires in COVID-19. Repertoires were generated with immunoSEQ multiplex PCR, while TCRdb's copy carries only in-frame clones and drops some. The table records roughly 400,000 clones, around 90% of them present only once. What was sequenced was PBMCs or T cells enriched from blood (not recorded which). The origin of the receptors is a man between 18 and 29 years old who had recovered from COVID-19.

This chain links TRBV29-1 with TRBJ2-1; TRBD2 aligns across 13 bases. The CDR3 has 14 residues. Germline CDR1 is SQVTM and CDR2 is ANQGSEA. J gave up 8 bases and V 7 bases, and 8 bases lay outside the gene matches. This CDR3 reads CSAVGLAGPDEQFF. The CDR3 nucleotides are TGCAGCGCCGTGGGACTAGCGGGGCCCGATGAGCAGTTCTTC.

The chain links TRBV7-7 to TRBJ2-5, with D possibly being TRBD2 (6 bases). Germline CDR1 reads SSHAT; CDR2 reads FNYEAQ (reference sequence). The CDR3 sequence is 14 residues long. Trimming shortened V by 0 bases and J by 4 bases, and 9 bases separated the two germline ends. CDR3 in DNA: TGTGCCAGCAGCTTAGCCCCCGGGGGAGAGACCCAGTACTTC. This gives the protein CASSLAPGGETQYF.

This chain joins TRBV7-3 and TRBJ2-2, with 7 bases identical to TRBD2. Germline assignment: CDR1 SGHTA and CDR2 FQGTGA. The CDR3 contains 15 residues. V was clipped by 5 bases and J by 3 bases; unmatched bases: 6. CDR3: CASSPGLHHTGELFF. In nucleotides, the CDR3 is TGTGCCAGCAGCCCGGGACTACATCACACCGGGGAGCTGTTTTTT.

The rearrangement joins TRBV3-1 (or the pseudogene TRBV3-2) to TRBJ1-2; the match to TRBD1 covers 7 bases. Per germline, CDR1 LGHDT and CDR2 YNNKEL (reference sequence). J gave up 0 bases and V 4 bases, and 5 bases lay outside the gene matches. The CDR3 consists of 15 residues. In nucleotides, the CDR3 is TGTGCCAGCAGCCCTCGGGACAGCGCTAACTATGGCTACACCTTC. Protein product: CASSPRDSANYGYTF.

This rearrangement joins TRBV9 to TRBJ2-2, with 10 bases lining up with TRBD2. CDR1 and CDR2 from the germline V gene are SGDLS and YYNGEE. Germline trimming cut 7 bases from V and 1 base from J; bases unmatched to any gene: 4. This CDR3 spans 15 amino acids. Here the CDR3 DNA reads TGTGCCAGCGGACGGACTAGCGGGAACACCGGGGAGCTGTTTTTT. Translating it yields CASGRTSGNTGELFF.

The chain links TRBV11-3 to TRBJ1-2, with TRBD1 matching 9 bases. The germline gives CDR1 SGHNT, CDR2 YENEEA. The CDR3 spans 15 residues. Losses at the gene ends were 5 bases for V and 4 bases for J; bases not matched to a gene: 8. CDR3 DNA sequence: TGTGCCAGCAGCCGAGTAGGGACAGGGACCTATGGCTACACCTTC. Protein product: CASSRVGTGTYGYTF.

This chain links TRBV29-1 with TRBJ2-7, with 8 bases lining up with TRBD2. After removal of 6 bases from V and 5 bases from J, the junction contained 12 bases not matched to a gene. The CDR3 spans 14 residues. Looked up from germline, CDR1 is SQVTM and CDR2 is ANQGSEA. This CDR3 is CSVGSGGTGHEQYF. The CDR3 bases are TGCAGCGTCGGCTCGGGGGGGACCGGCCACGAGCAGTACTTC.

The chain recombines TRBV3-1 (or the pseudogene TRBV3-2) with TRBJ2-1; weak D call: TRBD2 (6 bases). The germline V and J ends were trimmed by 4 bases and 9 bases, with 10 bases remaining between them. From germline, CDR1 is LGHDT and CDR2 YNNKEL (reference sequence). The CDR3 runs 12 residues. The CDR3 spells CASSREVGEQFF. As DNA, the CDR3 is TGTGCCAGCAGCCGGGAGGTAGGTGAGCAGTTCTTC.

The DNA of the CDR3 is TGTGCCAGCAGCTCCCGGGGAGTTGAAGCTTTCTTT. Residues: CASSSRGVEAFF. J is TRBJ1-1 and V is TRBV7-3; D unclear. V was trimmed by 4 bases and J by 7 bases, leaving 10 bases between them. The CDR3 length is 12 residues. Germline V gene data show CDR1 as SGHTA and CDR2 as FQGTGA.

The rearrangement joins TRBV6-5 to TRBJ2-1, with D tentatively TRBD2 (6 bases). Germline V gene sequence: CDR1 MNHEY, CDR2 SVGAGI. With 8 bases removed from V and 7 bases from J, the gap between germline ends came to 18 bases. The CDR3 covers 14 residues. The chain's CDR3 is CASAGGNRVNEQFF. CDR3 bases: TGTGCCAGCGCAGGCGGGAATCGCGTGAATGAGCAGTTCTTC.

The table lists this clone with a count of one. The chain employs TRBV19 and TRBJ1-5, with 11 nucleotides matching TRBD1. CDR3 length: 16 amino acids. CDR1 and CDR2 from the germline V gene are LNHDA and SQIVND (reference sequence). The V segment lost 3 bases and the J segment 4 bases; nucleotides outside the gene matches: 5. For the CDR3, the DNA is TGTGCCAGTAGTATCGGACAGGGGGCGAGGAATCAGCCCCAGCATTTT. Encoded protein: CASSIGQGARNQPQHF.

The V and J genes are TRBV29-1 and TRBJ1-1; 8 nucleotides line up with TRBD1. From germline, CDR1 is SQVTM and CDR2 ANQGSEA. Unmatched junction bases numbered 14, after V lost 7 bases and J lost 4 bases. This CDR3 is built from 15 residues. CDR3 DNA: TGCAGCGCTGCAGGGGGCTATGGGTCTGGCACTGAAGCTTTCTTT. Translating it yields CSAAGGYGSGTEAFF. The complete variable domain, with remaining parts taken from reference TRBV29-1 and TRBJ1-1, reads SAVISQKPSRDICQRGTSLTIQCQVDSQVTMMFWYRQQPGQSLTLIATANQGSEATYESGFVIDKFPISRPNLTFSTLTVSNMSPEDSSIYLCSAAGGYGSGTEAFFGQGTRLTVV.

V gene TRBV19 combines with J gene TRBJ1-5, with D perhaps matching TRBD1 (5 bases). V lost 5 bases and J lost 7, with 9 bases in between. Germline V lookup: CDR1 LNHDA, CDR2 SQIVND (reference sequence). The CDR3 spans 12 residues. The CDR3 sequence: CASSQGGQPQHF. CDR3 in DNA: TGTGCCAGTAGTCAGGGTGGCCAGCCCCAGCATTTT.